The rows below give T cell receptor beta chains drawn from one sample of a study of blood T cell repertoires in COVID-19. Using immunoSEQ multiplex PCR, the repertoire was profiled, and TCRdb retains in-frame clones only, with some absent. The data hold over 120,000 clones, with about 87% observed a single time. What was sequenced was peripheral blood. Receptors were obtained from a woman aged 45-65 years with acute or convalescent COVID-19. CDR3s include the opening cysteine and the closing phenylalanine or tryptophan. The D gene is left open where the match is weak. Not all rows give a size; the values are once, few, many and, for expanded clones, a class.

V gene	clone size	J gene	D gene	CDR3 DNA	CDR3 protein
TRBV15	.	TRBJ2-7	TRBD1	TGTGCCACCAGCAGAGATTTTGGGACAGGGGGCTACGAGCAGTACTTC	CATSRDFGTGGYEQYF
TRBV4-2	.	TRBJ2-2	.	TGTGCCAGCAGCCAAGTCCAGAACACCGGGGAGCTGTTTTTT	CASSQVQNTGELFF
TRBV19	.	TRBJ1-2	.	TGTGCCAGTAGTATAGATCAACAGATACTCTATGGCTACACCTTC	CASSIDQQILYGYTF
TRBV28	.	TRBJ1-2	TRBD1	TGTGCCAGCAGTCGGGACAGCACTAACTATGGCTACACCTTC	CASSRDSTNYGYTF
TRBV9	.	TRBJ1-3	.	TGTGCCAGCAGCCAGGGACTTCTCTCTGGAAACACCATATATTTT	CASSQGLLSGNTIYF
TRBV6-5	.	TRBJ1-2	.	TGTGCCAGCACACCAGGGTGGGATTATGGCTACACCTTC	CASTPGWDYGYTF
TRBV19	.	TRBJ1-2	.	TGTGCCAGTAGTATACCGAGAGGGTACTATGGCTACACCTTC	CASSIPRGYYGYTF
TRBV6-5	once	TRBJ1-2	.	TGTGCCAGCAGTCAGGGGAACTATGGCTACACCTTC	CASSQGNYGYTF
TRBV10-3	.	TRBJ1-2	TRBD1	TGTGCCATCAGCGACGACAGGGGAAATGGCTACACCTTC	CAISDDRGNGYTF
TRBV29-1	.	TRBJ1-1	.	TGCAGCGTTGAAGGCCCAGGGAACACTGAAGCTTTCTTT	CSVEGPGNTEAFF
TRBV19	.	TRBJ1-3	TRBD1	TGTGCCAGTAGTTTGGACAGGGAGTTTGGAAACACCATATATTTT	CASSLDREFGNTIYF
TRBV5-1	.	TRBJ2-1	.	TGCGCCAGCAGCTTGGTAGGAGCCTCCTACAATGAGCAGTTCTTC	CASSLVGASYNEQFF
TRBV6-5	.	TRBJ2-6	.	TGTGCCAGCAGGTGGCCTGGGGCCAACGTCCTGACTTTC	CASRWPGANVLTF
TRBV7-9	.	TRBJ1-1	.	TGTGCCAGCAGCTTAATCCTAACAGGGACGAACACTGAAGCTTTCTTT	CASSLILTGTNTEAFF
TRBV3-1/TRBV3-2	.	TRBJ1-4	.	TGTGCCAGCAGCCAAGATTCTCATGAAAAACTGTTTTTT	CASSQDSHEKLFF
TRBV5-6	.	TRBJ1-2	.	TGTGCCAGCAGCTTGTTCGACAGGCGTTATGGCTACACCTTC	CASSLFDRRYGYTF
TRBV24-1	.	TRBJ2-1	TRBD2	TGTGCCACCAGCCGCGGGGGTAGCTCCTACAATGAGCAGTTCTTC	CATSRGGSSYNEQFF
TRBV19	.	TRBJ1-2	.	TGTGCCAGTAGTACTATAGACAGTTCCTATGGCTACACCTTC	CASSTIDSSYGYTF
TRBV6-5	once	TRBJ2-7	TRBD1	TGTGCCAGCAGTTACTCCAGGGGGCACTCCTACGAGCAGTACTTC	CASSYSRGHSYEQYF
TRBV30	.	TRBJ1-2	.	TGTGCCTGGAGTGGGTACAGGGACTATGGCTACACCTTC	CAWSGYRDYGYTF
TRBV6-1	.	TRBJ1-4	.	TGTGCCAGCAGTGAGGAGGATTTCTCAACTAATGAAAAACTGTTTTTT	CASSEEDFSTNEKLFF
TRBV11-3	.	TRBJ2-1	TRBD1	TGTGCCAGCAGCTTACAACAAACAGGGGGCAATGAGCAGTTCTTC	CASSLQQTGGNEQFF
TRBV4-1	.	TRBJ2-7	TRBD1	TGCGCCAGCAGCCAAGTGTCACAGGGGGCCTACGAGCAGTACTTC	CASSQVSQGAYEQYF
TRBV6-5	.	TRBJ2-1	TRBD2	TGTGCCAGCAGTAATCGACTAGCGGGATTGGTTGAGCAGTTCTTC	CASSNRLAGLVEQFF
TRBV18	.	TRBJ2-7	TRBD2	TGTGCCAGCTCACCACCGACAGCGGGAGGCACCTACGAGCAGTACTTC	CASSPPTAGGTYEQYF
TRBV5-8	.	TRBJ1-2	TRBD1	TGTGCCAGCAGCCGTACCGGGACAGCTAACTATGGCTACACCTTC	CASSRTGTANYGYTF
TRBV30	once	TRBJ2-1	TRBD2	TGTGCCTGGAGTGTACTAGCGGGCCACAATGAGCAGTTCTTC	CAWSVLAGHNEQFF
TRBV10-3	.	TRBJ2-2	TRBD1	TGTGCCATCAGTGAGCAGGACAGGGCCACCGCGAACACCGGGGAGCTGTTTTTT	CAISEQDRATANTGELFF
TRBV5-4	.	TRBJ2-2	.	TGTGCCAGCAGCTTGCGAGGGCGGGTAGGGACCGGGGAGCTGTTTTTT	CASSLRGRVGTGELFF
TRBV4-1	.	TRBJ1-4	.	TGCGCCAGCATCACAGGTAATGAAAAACTGTTTTTT	CASITGNEKLFF
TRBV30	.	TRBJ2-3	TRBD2	TGTGCCTGGAGTCCCCTGGGACTAGCGGGGGCCGATACGCAGTATTTT	CAWSPLGLAGADTQYF
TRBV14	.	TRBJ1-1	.	TGTGCCAGCAGCCAAGATTTGGGCACCCTTAACACTGAAGCTTTCTTT	CASSQDLGTLNTEAFF
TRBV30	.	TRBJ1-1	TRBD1	TGTGCCTGGAGGAGGGGACAGACGAACACTGAAGCTTTCTTT	CAWRRGQTNTEAFF
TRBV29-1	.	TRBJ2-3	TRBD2	TGCAGCGTTCAATGGACTAGCGGTAGCACAGATACGCAGTATTTT	CSVQWTSGSTDTQYF
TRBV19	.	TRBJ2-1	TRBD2	TGTGCCAGTAGTATCTTAGTAGGACTAGCGGGTTACAATGAGCAGTTCTTC	CASSILVGLAGYNEQFF
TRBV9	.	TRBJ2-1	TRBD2	TGTGCCAGCAGCGTAGGCCTCCGGGGGACTAGCGAGACGCAGTTCTTC	CASSVGLRGTSETQFF
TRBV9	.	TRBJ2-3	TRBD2	TGTGCCAGCAGCGCACCGACTAGCCCTGCGGCAGATACGCAGTATTTT	CASSAPTSPAADTQYF
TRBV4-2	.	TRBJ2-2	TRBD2	TGTGCCAGCAGCCGGCTAGCGGGCAGAGGGGGCACCGGGGAGCTGTTTTTT	CASSRLAGRGGTGELFF
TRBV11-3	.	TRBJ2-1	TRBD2	TGTGCCAGCAGCTTAAGGTTAGCGGGAGGGTACAATGAGCAGTTCTTC	CASSLRLAGGYNEQFF
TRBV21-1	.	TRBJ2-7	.	TGTGCCAGCCGGGGGTTGGACGAGCAGTACTTC	CASRGLDEQYF
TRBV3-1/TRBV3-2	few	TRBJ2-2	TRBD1	TGTGCCAGCAGCCAAAGTGCAGGGGGAATTAGCACCGGGGAGCTGTTTTTT	CASSQSAGGISTGELFF
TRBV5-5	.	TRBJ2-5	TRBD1	TGTGCCAGCAGCCTACCACAGGGGTTCCAAGAGACCCAGTACTTC	CASSLPQGFQETQYF
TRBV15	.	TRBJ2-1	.	TGTGCCACCAGCTGGGGGCCCTACAATGAGCAGTTCTTC	CATSWGPYNEQFF
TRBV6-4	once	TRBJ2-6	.	TGTGCCAGCAGTGCAGGCTCTGGGGCCAACGTCCTGACTTTC	CASSAGSGANVLTF
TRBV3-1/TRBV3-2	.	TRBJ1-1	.	TGTGCCAGCAGCCAAGAAGGGTTGAGACCCTCGACAGGTGAAGCTTTCTTT	CASSQEGLRPSTGEAFF
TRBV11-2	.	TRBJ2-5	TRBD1	TGTGCCAGCAGCTTAGGACAGGGTGGGACCCAGTACTTC	CASSLGQGGTQYF
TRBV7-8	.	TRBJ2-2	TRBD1	TGTGCCAGCAGCTCCATTAGAGGGACAGGGACGAACACCGGGGAGCTGTTTTTT	CASSSIRGTGTNTGELFF
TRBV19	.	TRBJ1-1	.	TGTGCCAGTAGTATTCAGTACACTGAAGCTTTCTTT	CASSIQYTEAFF
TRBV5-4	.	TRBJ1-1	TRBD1	TGTGCCAGCAGCTCAAGACAGGGTGCTGAAGCTTTCTTT	CASSSRQGAEAFF
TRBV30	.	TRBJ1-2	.	TGTGCCTGGAGTATAAACTATGGCTACACCTTC	CAWSINYGYTF
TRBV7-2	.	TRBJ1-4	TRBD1	TGTGCCAGCAGTCTGGACAGGACTAATGAAAAACTGTTTTTT	CASSLDRTNEKLFF
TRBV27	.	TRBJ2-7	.	TGTGCCAGCTTACCTAGCGCCGAAACCTACGAGCAGTACTTC	CASLPSAETYEQYF
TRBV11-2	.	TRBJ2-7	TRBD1	TGTGCCAGCAGCTTGGGGACAGGGAAGTACGAGCAGTACTTC	CASSLGTGKYEQYF
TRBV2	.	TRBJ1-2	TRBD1	TGTGCCAGCAGTGAGTCAGGGGGCTATGGCTACACCTTC	CASSESGGYGYTF
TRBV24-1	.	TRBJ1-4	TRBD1	TGTGCCACCAGTGAGGGACAGGGGTTCGAAAAACTGTTTTTT	CATSEGQGFEKLFF
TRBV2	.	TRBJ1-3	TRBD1	TGTGCCAGCAGTGACAGGGACAGGGCGCCTGGAAACACCATATATTTT	CASSDRDRAPGNTIYF